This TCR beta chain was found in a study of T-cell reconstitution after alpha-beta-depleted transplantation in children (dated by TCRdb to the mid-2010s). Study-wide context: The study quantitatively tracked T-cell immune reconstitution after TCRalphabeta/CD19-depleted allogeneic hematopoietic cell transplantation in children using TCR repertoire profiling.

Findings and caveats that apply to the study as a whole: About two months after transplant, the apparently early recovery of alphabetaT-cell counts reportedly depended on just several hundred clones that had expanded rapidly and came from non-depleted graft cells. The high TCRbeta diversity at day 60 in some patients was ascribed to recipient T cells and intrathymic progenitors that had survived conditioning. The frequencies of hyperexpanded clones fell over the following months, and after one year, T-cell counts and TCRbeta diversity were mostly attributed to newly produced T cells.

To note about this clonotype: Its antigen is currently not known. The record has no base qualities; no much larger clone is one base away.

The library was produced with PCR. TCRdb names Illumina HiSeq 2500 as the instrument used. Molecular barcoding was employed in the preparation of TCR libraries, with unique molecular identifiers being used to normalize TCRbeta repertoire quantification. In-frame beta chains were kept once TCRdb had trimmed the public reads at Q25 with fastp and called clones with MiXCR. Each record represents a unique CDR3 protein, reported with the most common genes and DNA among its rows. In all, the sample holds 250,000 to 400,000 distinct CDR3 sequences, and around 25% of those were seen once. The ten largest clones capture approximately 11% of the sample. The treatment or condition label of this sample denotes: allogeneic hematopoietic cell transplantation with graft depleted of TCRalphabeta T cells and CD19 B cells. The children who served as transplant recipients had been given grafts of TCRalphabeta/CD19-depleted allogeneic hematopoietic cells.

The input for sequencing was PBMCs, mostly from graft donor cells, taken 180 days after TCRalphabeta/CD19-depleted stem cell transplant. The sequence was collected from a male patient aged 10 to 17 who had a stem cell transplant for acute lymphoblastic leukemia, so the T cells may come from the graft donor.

CDR3 reads: CSVVRTSGRSSYEQYF. The DNA sequence is TGCAGCGTTGTCAGGACTAGCGGGAGGTCCTCCTACGAGCAGTACTTC. The chain is encoded by TRBV29-1 joined to TRBJ2-7; 14 middle bases align to TRBD2. V is cut back by 4 bases and J by 0 bases, with 5 bases in the junction unmatched. CDR1 and CDR2 are drawn from the germline V gene: SQVTM, ANQGSEA. Reading from cysteine to phenylalanine, the CDR3 counts 16 amino acids. Just the 48-base CDR3 DNA is kept, in frame starting at base 1.